What follows describes a single T cell receptor beta chain. Its cognate antigen is unknown. Amplification of the TCR beta CDR3 regions used RNA transcripts (as template). The first round was an RT-PCR with HTBI primers, and the second round was a multiplex PCR. TCRdb fed the multiplex PCR reads into MiXCR, producing one record per CDR3 protein. The sample carries over 500,000 distinct CDR3 sequences, 22% recorded once. The CDR3 extends over 14 amino acids. The germline V and J ends were trimmed by 4 bases and 7 bases, with 16 bases remaining between them. Germline CDR1 is MNHEY and CDR2 is SVGAGI. This entry belongs to a study of Graves' ophthalmopathy and Graves' hyperthyroidism. Across the study: The blood sample was drawn at first diagnosis and before any treatment. Study-wide findings and caveats: Its predictions of ophthalmopathy progression gave the model roughly 71% sensitivity and 72% to 85% specificity.

V and J are TRBV6-5 and TRBJ1-2, with D perhaps matching TRBD1 (5 bases). What was sequenced was peripheral blood. This receptor was identified in a woman between 18 and 29 years old with stable Graves' hyperthyroidism. Some clones in this sample may be carry-over from other donors' samples. In DNA form, the CDR3 reads TGTGCCAGCAGTTTACGCTCAGGGTCGCGTGGCTACACCTTC. This sequence encodes CASSLRSGSRGYTF.